The sequence of this TCR beta chain was determined in a study of cytotoxic CD8 clonotypes in ibrutinib-treated CLL. Study overall: Treatment had run for a median roughly 13 months, range 6 to 36, when response samples were taken. Whole-study results and caveats: Public clonotypes, found uncommonly, either contracted or stayed stable on treatment.

A note on this clone: Its antigen is still unknown.

Profiled with immunoSEQ multiplex PCR; TCRdb holds only in-frame clones, not every one. The repertoire has 76,000 or so clones, over 80% of them found once; the top ten carry 38%. This TCR was recovered from a human donor with chronic lymphocytic leukemia. The sample consisted of PBMCs, taken after 24 months of ibrutinib treatment.

CDR3 coding DNA: TGTGCCAGCAGCTTGGTTCCCTGGGGGCAAGATTACGAGCAGTACTTC. Its protein product is CASSLVPWGQDYEQYF. V is TRBV5-4 and J is TRBJ2-7, with a possible D match to TRBD1 (6 bases). Germline V lookup: CDR1 SGHNT, CDR2 YYREEE (reference sequence). V lost 0 bases and J 4 bases, leaving 17 bases between the germline ends. CDR3 length: 16 amino acids.